This T cell receptor beta chain was observed in a study of blood T cells in healthy people across ages. Study details: Researchers report that template switching captured about one barcoded beta molecule per two T cells. Regarding the study as a whole: Aged donors had fewer naive CD4+ cells and lower diversity than long-lived donors.

Primed by a sample-barcoded 5' primer and a J-beta primer mix, a second PCR proceeded for about 7 to 11 cycles. TCRdb re-called the 5' RACE reads through MiXCR, storing one row per CDR3 protein. The table lists 700,000 to 800,000 distinct CDR3 sequences, roughly 47% of them singletons. Germline V gene data show CDR1 as MNHEY and CDR2 as SVGEGT. With 4 bases removed from V and 2 bases from J, the gap between germline ends came to 11 bases. This CDR3 is built from 14 residues. In this sample, this clonotype turned up a few times. Its antigen remains unknown. The sequenced material came from blood. This rearrangement joins TRBV6-2 or TRBV6-3 to TRBJ2-5; maybe TRBD2 (5 bases). The TCR comes from a woman aged 55 to 70 in good health. The DNA for the CDR3 is TGTGCCAGCAGTTTAGCGCATATTCAAGAGACCCAGTACTTC. It yields the protein CASSLAHIQETQYF.